The clone carrying this T cell receptor beta chain was observed a few times. What it recognizes is unknown. This CDR3 spans 15 amino acids. Between the trimmed V and J ends, which lost 3 bases and 0 bases, there was a span of 12 bases. Germline V gene sequence: CDR1 SGHRS, CDR2 YFSETQ. The entry originates in a study of cytomegalovirus exposure and HLA in healthy donors. General observations from the study: Rarity held for most TCR sequences, but there were some public TCRs that occurred in many donors. What was likely a sequencing artifact was a cluster of highly shared sequence variants.

A multiplex PCR was run with 60 Vbeta primers and 13 Jbeta primers. Sequencing used immunoSEQ multiplex PCR; TCRdb keeps in-frame clones, though not all of them. The data contain around 120,000 clones, 15% to 17% of them singletons. The source is a woman aged 18-35 years in good health and CMV-seronegative. Input material: PBMCs. The chain combines TRBV5-1 with TRBJ1-2, with TRBD1 as a possible D gene (5 bases). The DNA of the CDR3 is TGCGCCAGCAGCTCGACAGAGTTAGCTAACTATGGCTACACCTTC. Protein sequence: CASSSTELANYGYTF.